This record concerns one TCR beta chain sequence. The target antigen is unknown. Repertoires were generated with immunoSEQ multiplex PCR, while TCRdb's copy carries only in-frame clones and drops some. The sample gives tens of thousands of clones, over 90% of which show up once; approximately 3.4% is in the top ten. The V end lost 0 bases, the J end lost 4 bases, and 13 bases lay between the germline ends. The CDR3 length is 16 residues. CDR1 LGHNA and CDR2 YSLEER come from the germline V gene. This entry is derived from a study of T cell therapy after organ transplantation. V usage is TRBV4-3 and J usage is TRBJ2-1; the D call may be TRBD1 or TRBD2 (6 bases each). The receptor was derived from a human patient who had received a solid organ transplant and had CMV disease. The sample consisted of CD8+ T cells from blood, taken before autologous CMV-specific T cell therapy. The CDR3 here is CASSQELAGTYNEQFF. The CDR3 nucleotides are TGCGCCAGCAGCCAAGAGCTGGCGGGGACATACAATGAGCAGTTCTTC.